A selection of T cell receptor beta chains follows, all from one sample in a study of blood T cell repertoires in COVID-19. TCRdb's table, derived via immunoSEQ multiplex PCR, lists solely in-frame clones and lacks some. The data contain fewer than 250,000 clones, roughly nine tenths of them singletons. The sample consisted of peripheral blood. The receptors were gathered from a man aged 25-45 years with acute or convalescent COVID-19. CDR3s leave out the opening cysteine and the closing phenylalanine or tryptophan.

TRBV3-1/TRBV3-2 ASSRLAVPYEQY
TRBV2 ASIPTGPIGEQY
TRBV9 ASSPRTGVNTIY
TRBV29-1 SVYLNSNEQF
TRBV4-1 ASSQDATSGNTIY
TRBV13 ASSLSAPRDRGGEQY
TRBV28 ASSVAPREQY
TRBV19 ASSTSSGIYNEQF
TRBV27 ASSYVLNTGELF
TRBV29-1 SVDPGNKETQY
TRBV5-6 ASSYRGVRTPRNGYT
TRBV10-1 ASSDAGIQETQY
TRBV10-3 AISGLQGGPSGGYT
TRBV18 ASSPQAGGRPETQY
TRBV28 ASSSLVGGIGEKLF
TRBV19 ASSISTERNTIY
TRBV12-5 ASGLTGVVLENTEAF
TRBV3-1/TRBV3-2 ASSGTSGGAGELF
TRBV28 ASSLTSRETQY